Sequencing of this T cell receptor beta chain was carried out in a study of Ad26.COV2.S vaccination and SARS-CoV-2 variants. The count of this clone is one. The sample's treatment: around 19 received Ad26.COV2.S at low or high dose, single or two shots; roughly five received placebo; per-sample allocation not given. Vaccine and placebo recipients were sampled on day 63 after the first injection. Generated by immunoSEQ multiplex PCR, the TCRdb table keeps only in-frame clones and is missing some. The table shows around 370,000 clones, with more than 75% occurring only once. The TCR originated in a person between 18 and 65 years old who received the Ad26.COV2.S COVID-19 vaccine or a placebo. The sequences come from peripheral blood, collected in a trial of Ad26.COV2.S vaccine versus placebo.

The DNA of the CDR3 is TGTGCCAGCCACCGGGCTCCGGGCACAGATACGCAGTATTTT. It is translated as CASHRAPGTDTQYF. The V gene is TRBV27, the J gene TRBJ2-3; D is uncertain. The CDR3 has 14 amino acids. V lost 8 bases, J lost 1 base, and 13 bases lay in between. Germline V gene lookup returns CDR1 MNHEY and CDR2 SMNVEV (reference sequence).